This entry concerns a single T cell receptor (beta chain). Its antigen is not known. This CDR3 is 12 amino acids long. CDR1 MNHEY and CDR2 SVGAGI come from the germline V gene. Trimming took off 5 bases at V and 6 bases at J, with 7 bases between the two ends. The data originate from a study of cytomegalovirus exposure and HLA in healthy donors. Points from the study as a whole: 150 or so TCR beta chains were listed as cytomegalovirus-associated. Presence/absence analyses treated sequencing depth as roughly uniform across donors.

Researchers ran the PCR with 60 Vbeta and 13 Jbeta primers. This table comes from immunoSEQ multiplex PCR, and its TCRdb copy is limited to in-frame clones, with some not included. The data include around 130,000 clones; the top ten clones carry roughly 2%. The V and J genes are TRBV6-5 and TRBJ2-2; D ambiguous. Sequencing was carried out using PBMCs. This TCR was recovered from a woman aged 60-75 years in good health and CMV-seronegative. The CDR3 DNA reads TGTGCCAGCAGTCAAACTGCCGGGGAGCTGTTTTTT. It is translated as CASSQTAGELFF.